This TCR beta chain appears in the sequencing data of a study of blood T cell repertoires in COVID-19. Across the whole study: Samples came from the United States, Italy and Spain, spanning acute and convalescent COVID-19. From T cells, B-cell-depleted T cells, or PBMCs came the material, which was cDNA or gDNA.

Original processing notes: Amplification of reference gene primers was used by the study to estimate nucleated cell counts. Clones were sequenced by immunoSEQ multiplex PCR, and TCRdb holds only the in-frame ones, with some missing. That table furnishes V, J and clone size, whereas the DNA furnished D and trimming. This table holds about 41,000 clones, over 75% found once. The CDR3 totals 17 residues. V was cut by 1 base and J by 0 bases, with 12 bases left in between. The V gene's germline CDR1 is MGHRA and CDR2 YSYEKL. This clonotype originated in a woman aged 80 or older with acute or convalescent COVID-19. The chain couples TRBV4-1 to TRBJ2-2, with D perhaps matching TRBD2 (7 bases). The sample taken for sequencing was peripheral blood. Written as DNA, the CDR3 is TGCGCCAGCAGCCAAGGGTCGGGGGGCGCGAACACCGGGGAGCTGTTTTTT. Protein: CASSQGSGGANTGELFF.